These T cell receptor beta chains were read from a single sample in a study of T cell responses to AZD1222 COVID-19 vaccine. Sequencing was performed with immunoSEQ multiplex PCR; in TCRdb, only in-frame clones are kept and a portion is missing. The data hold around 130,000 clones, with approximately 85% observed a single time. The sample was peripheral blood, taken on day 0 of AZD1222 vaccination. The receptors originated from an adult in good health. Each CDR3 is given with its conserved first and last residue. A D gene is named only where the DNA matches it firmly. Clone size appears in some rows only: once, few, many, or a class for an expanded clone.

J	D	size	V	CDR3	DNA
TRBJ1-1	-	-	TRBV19	CASSYTEAFF	TGTGCCAGTAGTTACACTGAAGCTTTCTTT
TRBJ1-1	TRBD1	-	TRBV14	CASSPRRGQAAEAFF	TGTGCCAGCAGCCCCCGCAGGGGACAGGCCGCTGAAGCTTTCTTT
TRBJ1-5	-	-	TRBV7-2	CASSLRGAGVYSNQPQHF	TGTGCCAGCAGCTTAAGAGGGGCAGGGGTTTATAGCAATCAGCCCCAGCATTTT
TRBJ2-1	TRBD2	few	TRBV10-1	CASSGVAGGPFEQFF	TGCGCCAGCAGTGGAGTAGCGGGGGGGCCTTTTGAGCAGTTCTTC
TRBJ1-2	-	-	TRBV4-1	CASSQGTGRDGYTF	TGCGCCAGCAGCCAGGGTACGGGGCGCGATGGCTACACCTTC
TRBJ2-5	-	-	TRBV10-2	CASLRADQETQYF	TGCGCCAGCTTAAGAGCAGACCAAGAGACCCAGTACTTC
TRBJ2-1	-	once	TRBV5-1	CASSLEQGILGNEQFF	TGCGCCAGCAGCTTGGAACAGGGCATCCTTGGGAATGAGCAGTTCTTC
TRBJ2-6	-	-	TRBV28	CASYRSGANVLTF	TGTGCCAGCTACCGTAGTGGGGCCAACGTCCTGACTTTC
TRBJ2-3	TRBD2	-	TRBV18	CASSPRTSGGTQYF	TGTGCCAGCTCACCAAGGACTAGCGGAGGTACGCAGTATTTT
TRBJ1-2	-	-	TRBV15	CATSRNLDGRHYGYTF	TGTGCCACCAGCAGAAACTTAGACGGGCGTCACTATGGCTACACCTTC
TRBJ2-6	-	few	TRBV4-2	CASSQEKGTGANVLTF	TGTGCCAGCAGCCAAGAAAAGGGGACTGGGGCCAACGTCCTGACTTTC
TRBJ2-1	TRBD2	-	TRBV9	CASSVIAGTEQFF	TGTGCCAGCAGCGTGATAGCGGGAACTGAGCAGTTCTTC
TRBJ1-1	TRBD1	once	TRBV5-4	CASSLWTGGYTEAFF	TGTGCCAGCAGCTTGTGGACAGGGGGATACACTGAAGCTTTCTTT
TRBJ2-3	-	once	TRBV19	CASSIVGVPTDTQYF	TGTGCCAGTAGTATAGTCGGGGTTCCCACAGATACGCAGTATTTT
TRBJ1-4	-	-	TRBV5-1	CASRRQVTNEKLFF	TGCGCCAGCAGGCGACAGGTTACTAATGAAAAACTGTTTTTT
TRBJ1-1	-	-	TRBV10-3	CAISDQSNTEAFF	TGTGCCATCAGTGACCAGAGCAACACTGAAGCTTTCTTT
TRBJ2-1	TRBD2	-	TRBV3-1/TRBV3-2	CASSRLAGSYNEQFF	TGTGCCAGCAGTCGACTAGCGGGCTCCTACAATGAGCAGTTCTTC
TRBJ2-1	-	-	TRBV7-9	CASSSKQGLGYNEQFF	TGTGCCAGCAGCTCAAAACAGGGTCTAGGTTACAATGAGCAGTTCTTC
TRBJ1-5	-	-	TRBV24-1	CATSDYTGRPQHF	TGTGCCACCAGTGACTATACAGGTCGGCCCCAGCATTTT
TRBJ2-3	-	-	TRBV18	CASSPPEGTDTQYF	TGTGCCAGCTCACCCCCGGAGGGCACAGATACGCAGTATTTT
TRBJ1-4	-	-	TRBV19	CASSMSRTATNEKLFF	TGTGCCAGTAGTATGTCCAGGACTGCAACTAATGAAAAACTGTTTTTT
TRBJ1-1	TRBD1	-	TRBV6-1	CASSEEGTGVNTEAFF	TGTGCCAGCAGTGAAGAAGGGACAGGGGTAAACACTGAAGCTTTCTTT
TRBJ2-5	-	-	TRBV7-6	CASSPGALGGETQYF	TGTGCCAGCAGCCCCGGGGCCCTAGGGGGGGAGACCCAGTACTTC
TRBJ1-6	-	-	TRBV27	CASSFRGWGGDSPLHF	TGTGCCAGCAGTTTTCGGGGGTGGGGGGGAGATTCACCCCTCCACTTT
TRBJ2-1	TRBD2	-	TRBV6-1	CASSAWSGGLYNEQFF	TGTGCCAGCAGTGCCTGGAGCGGGGGGCTATACAATGAGCAGTTCTTC
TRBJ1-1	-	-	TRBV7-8	CASSPGLPHLNTEAFF	TGTGCCAGCAGCCCCGGCCTGCCACACCTGAACACTGAAGCTTTCTTT
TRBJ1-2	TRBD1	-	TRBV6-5	CASRADRNYGYTF	TGTGCCAGCAGAGCGGACAGGAACTATGGCTACACCTTC